This T cell receptor beta chain emerged from a study of Graves' ophthalmopathy and Graves' hyperthyroidism. As for the study in general: Ophthalmopathy absent within 18 months of follow-up marked hyperthyroidism as stable. Study-level results: Ophthalmopathy and stable hyperthyroidism were discriminated by a 13-signature model, with approximately 88% sensitivity and around 81% specificity. Blood repertoires reportedly contained most expanded thyroid clonotypes above 0.001 frequency.

Germline V gene data show CDR1 as SNHLY and CDR2 as FYNNEI. There are 15 residues in the CDR3. V was pared by 8 bases and J by 5 bases, with 21 bases between. This clonotype has ten or more counts. Its antigen is as yet unknown. Amplification of TCR beta CDR3 regions used RNA transcripts. First-round RT-PCR with HTBI primers preceded a second-round multiplex PCR. TCRdb called the multiplex PCR reads again in MiXCR, with one record for every CDR3 protein. In the table there are around 1,000,000 distinct CDR3 sequences, around a third of which are singletons. This TCR was recovered from an adult man with Graves' hyperthyroidism. The chain carries TRBV2 and TRBJ1-1; maybe TRBD1 (6 bases). Sequencing was performed on peripheral blood or thyroid tissue (not recorded which). CDR3 DNA: TGTGCCAGCTCTCGAGGCCTCCGGGGGCAAACTGAAGCTTTCTTT. Residues: CASSRGLRGQTEAFF.